This note documents a single T cell receptor beta chain sequence. Its antigen has not been determined. No much larger clone exists at a distance of one base, and base qualities are not known. Ficoll-Paque density gradient centrifugation was used to isolate PBMCs. This record belongs to a study of T-cell memory formation after mild COVID-19 (dated by TCRdb to the early 2020s). Some background on the complete study: Most TCR sequence clusters were specific to one of the two donors. In a couple of donors, T-cell clones that expanded and contracted after mild COVID-19 were tracked by sequencing TCRalpha and TCRbeta repertoires over time. Two young, previously healthy adult volunteers, one female and one male, were included in the cohort.

Sequencer: Illumina NovaSeq 6000. Using 5'RACE with constant-segment primers, TCRalpha and TCRbeta cDNA libraries were constructed, with sample barcodes and unique molecular identifiers added in the process. Trizol reagent was used to extract RNA from every sample. Amplification of the libraries took two PCR steps, and the second step added a second sample barcode plus Illumina TruSeq adapters. Sequencing of libraries was performed on an Illumina NovaSeq with 2 x 150 bp paired-end reads. In the original analysis: The reads were demultiplexed and collapsed into UMI-guided consensus sequences using migec v1.2.7. With mixcr v2.1.11, UMI consensuses were aligned to TRA and TRB V and J templates and assembled into clonotypes. Expanded or contracted clonotypes were those called significant by both edgeR and NoisET, with noise models trained on biological replicates. edgeR calls used a false discovery rate-adjusted p below 0.01 and a log2 fold-change threshold of 1. As an exploratory analysis of dynamics, max-normalized trajectories of the 1000 most abundant clonotypes were examined by PCA with hierarchical clustering. The CD4 or CD8 phenotype of responding clones was assigned using the separately sequenced CD4+ and CD8+ repertoires. The public reads were reprocessed in TCRdb via fastp at Q25 and MiXCR, keeping in-frame beta chains. Duplicate CDR3 protein sequences are folded into a single record with the most common DNA and genes. The V and J calls and clone size come from TCRdb's table, not from the authors' own analysis. The sample has roughly 12,000 distinct CDR3 sequences on record, about 14% of them singletons. Roughly 56% of the sample lies in the top ten.

Trimming removed 3 bases from V and 6 bases from J; the gene matches leave 7 bases unexplained. CDR1 and CDR2, looked up from the germline V gene (reference sequence), are LNHNV and YYDKDF. Inclusive of the bounding cysteine and valine, the CDR3 is 14 residues long. Of the read, only the CDR3 DNA is kept; its 42 bases are in frame from base 1. What the work shows at the level of the full study, not this receptor alone: SARS-CoV-2 specificity was not confirmed for the second-wave clones peaking on day 37. Clones that contracted from day 15 to 85 showed balanced CD4/CD8 phenotypes, whereas a second wave of clones that expanded from day 15 to 37 leaned towards CD4+. Contracting CD4+ clones appeared mostly in the CM and EM memory subsets, whereas CD8+ clones were enriched in EMRA. The study included only two mild cases, and larger cohorts that include severe cases with pre-infection samples were judged to be necessary. Some responding clones were detected in pre-infection memory, which suggested that pre-existing cross-reactive memory T cells had joined the SARS-CoV-2 response.

Sequencing input: PBMCs or a T cell subset sorted from them (not recorded which). The sequence joins TRBV15 to TRBJ2-7; 8 bases in the middle match TRBD1. This clonotype was sampled from a man between 18 and 29 years old who had mild COVID-19 (a few samples of this study predate the infection). The sample titles of this study are shuffled in the database, so cell type and time point are left out; the donor was told from shared clones. CDR3 loop: CATSSTTGVSEQYV. DNA sequence: TGTGCCACCAGCAGCACGACAGGGGTAAGCGAGCAGTACGTC.